This T cell receptor beta chain is from a study of cytomegalovirus exposure and HLA in healthy donors (dated by TCRdb to the late 2010s). With respect to the entire study: According to an earlier analysis of 587 of the donors, 150 million to 200 million T cells yielded 117 million unique TCR beta sequences and 276 Gb of sequence data. Approximately 310 gigabases of sequencing data and approximately 93 million unique TCR sequences were included in an early release covering roughly 600 HLA-typed donors. Of the 398 genotyped donors, 81% were placed in the genetic ancestry cluster associated with self-reported Caucasian donors. The study aimed to test whether signatures of past pathogen exposure could be identified by cataloging public T cell receptors. Using immunosequencing, the study profiled T cell repertoires from 500 to 800 subjects and related those repertoires to cytomegalovirus serostatus. Besides the first cohort of around 670 subjects, a separate validation cohort made up of about 120 different subjects was used. To predict cytomegalovirus infection status, the study brought together high-throughput TCR immunosequencing, statistical association of individual TCRs with disease status, and machine learning. A later analysis re-analyzed previously published TCR beta repertoires from 660 or so donors and added high-resolution HLA genotyping to study TCR occurrence patterns. Rather than drawing on any new phenotypic data, the later analysis identified candidate immune exposures from TCR beta sequences and the way those sequences occurred across donors. To decide whether each TCR beta V gene segment behaved as functional or pseudogenic, an earlier analysis of approximately 590 of the donors relied on high-throughput TCR beta sequencing. Donor age, sex, ethnicity and CMV serostatus were compiled together with the repertoire data. A later genetic analysis used genome-wide SNP genotypes for about 65% of the 666 donors, treating that subset as a discovery cohort. Every repertoire in the discovery cohort had been generated on one and the same sequencing platform. HLA typing included class I and class II loci at four-digit resolution. Typing coverage differed by locus: A, B, C, DRB1 and DQB1 were typed in roughly 629-640 donors, DQA1 in about 560, DPA1 in around 610, and DPB1 in just under 490. Because of strong linkage in the cohort, roughly five DR-DQ haplotypes were treated as single units for association and clustering. Across 300 to 400 genotyped donors of the cohort, an average of 235,054 unique TCR beta nucleotide sequences per donor were sequenced, and roughly a sixth of those sequences were non-productive.

The cohort consisted of 600 to 750 healthy bone marrow donors. Cohort members were all nominally healthy when sampled, although unrecorded immune exposures were likely present. The donor was CMV seropositive and belonged to the group of 250 to 300 seropositive cohort members. A peripheral blood sample was provided by each donor, and peripheral blood mononuclear cells were used for TCR beta sequencing. The Qiagen DNeasy Blood Extraction Kit was used to extract genomic DNA from the blood cell samples. CDR1 MNHNS and CDR2 SASEGT were looked up in the germline V gene. V is pruned by 6 bases and J by 0 bases, leaving 5 bases of the junction without a gene match. From the cysteine up to the phenylalanine, the CDR3 has a length of 15 residues. Kept here is only the CDR3 DNA, which spans 45 bases and is read in frame from base 1. The method was the immunoSEQ multiplex PCR assay. For the multiplex PCR, a mixture combining 60 forward primers for TCR Vbeta segments and 13 reverse primers for TCR Jbeta segments was used. A multiplex PCR assay on genomic DNA amplified the CDR3 region of rearranged TCR beta genes. Amplified TCR beta libraries were sequenced as 87-base-pair reads on the Illumina HiSeq System. Processing in the source paper ran as follows. A later analysis tallied around 80 million unique TCR beta chains across the 660 or so repertoires, and roughly 11 million of those chains were shared by two or more donors. Raw reads were error-corrected and collapsed into unique sequences by a nearest-neighbor algorithm in which closely related sequences were merged to remove PCR and sequencing errors. V, D and J gene segments were assigned by aligning CDR3 sequences to IMGT reference sequences. Each retained sequence needed at least a six-nucleotide match to both a V gene segment and a J gene segment. Rearrangements were called productive when the CDR3 lacked stop codons and stayed in frame with V and J; all others were non-productive. Following IMGT convention, CDR3 was defined as the stretch from the second conserved V-encoded cysteine to the conserved J-encoded phenylalanine. In an earlier analysis of around 640 of the donors, sequences lacking an unambiguous match to a single V gene segment were excluded. An earlier analysis of a few hundred of the donors classified V segments as functional when productive rearrangements were above 56.7% and as segregating when the standard deviation between donors was above 5%. A statistical classification framework was developed to diagnose cytomegalovirus status using the catalog of TCR beta chain sequences. V and J gene assignment, in a later analysis, came from comparing TCR nucleotide sequences with IMGT/GENE-DB human TR gene sequences. The TCRdist pipeline was used in a later analysis to assign CDR3 sequences and most-parsimonious VDJ recombination scenarios. In a later analysis, each TCR beta chain was defined by its CDR3 amino acid sequence together with its V-gene family, and reads without a unique V-gene family were excluded. A later analysis removed 592 highly shared, low-generation-probability nucleotide sequences to deal with suspected cross-contamination and a sequencing artifact. In a later analysis, a clonal expansion index was calculated for each public chain from normalized within-repertoire ranks of inferred template counts. Generation probabilities in a later analysis came from a VDJ recombination model fitted to out-of-frame rearrangements, and those results were checked against IGoR. A later analysis scored TCR-TCR, TCR-HLA and TCR-CMV co-occurrence with hypergeometric tests, applying a repertoire-size bias correction to TCR pairs. To estimate false discovery rates, a later analysis permuted the HLA or CMV assignments 20 times. In a later analysis, co-occurring TCRs were grouped with DBSCAN, and TCRdist sequence similarity was added when clustering was performed within HLA-allele-positive subsets. Repertoires with fewer than 30,000 or more than 120,000 public chains were left out of co-occurrence clustering, as were four to six repertoires with anomalous nucleotide sharing. TCRdb retrieved this table from immuneACCESS and kept in-frame rearrangements only. Not all clones are present; in checked studies, unresolved V genes account for under half, and no reason is known for the remainder. D and trimming come from the DNA, and the V and J calls and clone size come from that table. The sample data list about 84,000 clones, and around three fifths of these were observed just once. The ten largest account for 15% of the sample.

Only a few counts were recorded for this clone. Its antigen remains unidentified. The record has no base qualities; no much larger clone is one base away. On the study overall, not on this receptor specifically: This cohort had only TCR beta chains sequenced, and the lack of alpha or paired-chain data limited which features could be detected. The sequencing pipeline was judged likely to have produced a cluster of highly shared sequence variants as a technical artifact. The authors suggested that the approach could potentially be generalized to other disease states and immunological phenotypes. A further reported finding was that TCR beta sequences accurately predicted the HLA-A and HLA-B alleles for most subjects in the first cohort. An earlier analysis of some 590 of the donors showed that most TCR beta V segments appeared in productive rearrangements either about 90% or about 30% of the time, which broadly matched IMGT annotations. Because counts were too low, around 17 rarely observed V segments, including chromosome 9 orphons, were left out of the earlier analysis of 500 to 750 of the donors. Immune exposure information for the cohort was limited to CMV serostatus. In the study, approximately 160 TCR beta chains were listed as associated with cytomegalovirus. Across donors, most TCR sequences were observed very rarely, whereas some public TCRs were present in many individuals. Compared with the 666-donor mean, donors in an Asian-associated ancestry cluster had fewer N-insertions in productive TCRs, according to a later genetic analysis. A later analysis found that TCR association rates varied across HLA loci, with DRB1 alleles showing the most associated TCRs and HLA-C alleles the fewest. Most CMV-associated TCR beta chains appeared to be HLA-restricted in a later analysis, and the HLA associations seemed to be driven largely by CMV exposure. In a later analysis, around 17,000 TCR beta sequences were associated with specific HLA alleles at a false discovery rate of 0.05. Cytomegalovirus status was reported to be diagnosed by the classifier with high specificity and sensitivity in both the original and validation cohorts. A later analysis reported that several top co-occurrence clusters appeared linked to parvovirus B19, influenza, CMV and Epstein-Barr virus. Roughly uniform sequencing depth across donors was assumed in presence/absence analyses, although this assumption may not hold. Some IMGT-functional V segments, including TRBV6-2 and TRBV6-3, could not be distinguished by the 87-base-pair reads and were therefore excluded. Because HLA typing was unavailable for some donors at each locus, only the typed subset was used in association tests. Correlated functional status among segregating V segments might be attributable to linkage disequilibrium, but an unknown experimental factor could not be ruled out. In vitro tests confirmed that a few of the cytomegalovirus-associated TCR beta chains recognize cytomegalovirus antigens. A later analysis found that HLA-associated TCR beta chains were more clonally expanded and had lower generation probabilities than equally common non-associated chains. When HLA alleles, especially DR and DQ, strongly co-occurred, attributing TCR associations to individual alleles was difficult. A later genetic analysis associated a missense DCLRE1C variant with V-gene and J-gene trimming of TCR beta chains, and an independent cohort replicated the association.

The sequence derives from a woman aged 40 to 49 in good health and CMV-seropositive. Sample: PBMCs. The chain uses TRBV6-1 and TRBJ1-5; 7 bases in the junction line up with TRBD1. The CDR3 here reads CASRSDRHSNQPQHF. The DNA sequence follows: TGTGCCAGCAGATCGGACAGGCATAGCAATCAGCCCCAGCATTTT.